Shown below are 15 T cell receptor beta chains from a single sample sequenced in a study of T cells after somatic rescue of genetic block. TCRdb's copy holds only in-frame clones and misses some; the assay was immunoSEQ multiplex PCR. The sample includes approximately 70,000 clones, approximately 91% seen only once; the top ten take roughly 2.9%. The source material was peripheral blood mononuclear cells (PBMCs). These receptors all stem from a man aged 25 to 40.

The chain is built from TRBV5-1 and TRBJ1-2; 8 bases line up with TRBD1. Germline V gene lookup returns CDR1 SGHRS and CDR2 YFSETQ. Losses at the gene ends were 0 bases for V and 5 bases for J; bases not matched to a gene: 6. This CDR3 contains 15 residues. CDR3 in amino acids: CASSLAPQGAYGYTF. The CDR3 coding sequence is TGCGCCAGCAGCTTGGCCCCCCAGGGGGCATATGGCTACACCTTC.

This clone was detected a few times. DNA for the CDR3: TGTGCCAGCAGCCAAAACAGGGGTGAAGCTTTCTTT. Amino acid sequence: CASSQNRGEAFF. The rearrangement joins TRBV4-2 to TRBJ1-1; 7 bases agree with TRBD1. Trimming at V came to 2 bases and at J to 7 bases, leaving 1 base not matched to a gene. CDR3 length equals 12 residues. CDR1 LGHNA and CDR2 YNFKEQ come from the germline V gene.

V and J are TRBV28 and TRBJ2-3, with D perhaps TRBD1 (5 bases). Per the germline V gene, CDR1 is MDHEN and CDR2 is SYDVKM. The V end was cut by 5 bases, the J end by 6 bases, with 6 bases between. The CDR3 sequence is 11 residues long. The DNA of the CDR3 is TGTGCCAGCAGTGGGGCTGATACGCAGTATTTT. It translates to CASSGADTQYF.

The J gene is TRBJ2-1, the V gene TRBV2, with D unresolved. Germline CDR1 and CDR2: SNHLY and FYNNEI. The CDR3 contains 13 residues. The ends were cut back, 1 base at V and 4 bases at J, with 5 bases in the middle. The DNA for the CDR3 is TGTGCCAGCAGTGAAGAGGCTTACAATGAGCAGTTCTTC. Its protein product is CASSEEAYNEQFF.

This chain connects TRBV7-9 to TRBJ2-3; D unresolved. The V gene's germline CDR1 is SEHNR and CDR2 FQNEAQ (reference sequence). The V gene lost 5 bases and the J gene lost 0 bases, with 12 bases spanning the gap. The CDR3 spans 15 residues. The CDR3 loop reads CASSKEGRSTDTQYF. CDR3 coding DNA: TGTGCCAGCAGCAAAGAAGGCCGGAGCACAGATACGCAGTATTTT.

This chain connects TRBV5-6 to TRBJ2-2; tentatively, D is TRBD2 (5 bases). Trimming cost V 3 bases and J 1 base, with 7 bases left between them. The CDR3 spans 14 residues. The germline V gene has CDR1 SGHDT and CDR2 YYEEEE. CDR3 protein: CASSSGLNTGELFF. DNA for the CDR3: TGTGCCAGCAGCTCCGGACTGAACACCGGGGAGCTGTTTTTT. Drawing the rest from reference TRBV5-6 and TRBJ2-2, the complete variable domain is DAGVTQSPTHLIKTRGQQVTLRCSPKSGHDTVSWYQQALGQGPQFIFQYYEEEERQRGNFPDRFSGHQFPNYSSELNVNALLLGDSALYLCASSSGLNTGELFFGEGSRLTVL.

The chain carries TRBV6-6 and TRBJ1-4, with TRBD1 as a possible D gene (6 bases). The CDR3 extends over 15 amino acids. Germline V gene lookup returns CDR1 MNHNY and CDR2 SVGAGI (reference sequence). Trimming removed 6 bases from V and 3 bases from J, with 14 bases in between. DNA for the CDR3: TGTGCCAGCAGACCTCAGGGGTCGGCTAATGAAAAACTGTTTTTT. Its translation: CASRPQGSANEKLFF.

The chain combines TRBV7-9 with TRBJ1-3, with D possibly TRBD1 on 6 matching bases. From germline, CDR1 is SEHNR and CDR2 FQNEAQ (reference sequence). The CDR3 consists of 15 residues. V was trimmed by 5 bases and J by 0 bases, leaving 11 bases between them. CDR3 sequence reads: CASSADRPSGNTIYF. The CDR3, as DNA: TGTGCCAGCAGCGCGGACAGACCCTCTGGAAACACCATATATTTT.

The rearrangement joins TRBV20-1 to TRBJ2-5; D unclear. V was trimmed by 5 bases and J by 7 bases, leaving 8 bases between them. Germline CDR1 and CDR2: DFQATT and SNEGSKA (reference sequence). The CDR3 sequence is 10 residues long. The CDR3 sequence: CSAYLVTQYF. The CDR3 DNA reads as TGCAGTGCTTACCTGGTGACCCAGTACTTC.

This clone was seen just once. The chain uses TRBV7-3 and TRBJ1-3; 8 bases agree with TRBD1. The germline V gene encodes CDR1 SGHTA and CDR2 FQGTGA. The CDR3 extends over 15 amino acids. V gave up 3 bases and J gave up 4 bases; unmatched junction bases: 5. CDR3: CASSFKTGAGNTIYF. In nucleotides, the CDR3 is TGTGCCAGCAGCTTCAAGACAGGGGCCGGAAACACCATATATTTT.

The chain joins TRBV11-3 to TRBJ2-5; possible D gene TRBD2, 6 bases. The CDR3 spans 12 residues. The ends were cut back, 5 bases at V and 5 bases at J, with 9 bases in the middle. CDR1 is SGHNT and CDR2 is YENEEA in the germline V gene. The CDR3 spells CASSPEGETQYF. CDR3 bases: TGTGCCAGCAGCCCGGAGGGTGAGACCCAGTACTTC.

V and J are TRBV6-4 and TRBJ2-4; the D call may be TRBD1 or TRBD2 (5 bases each). The CDR3 sequence is 15 residues long. Germline CDR1 reads MRHNA; CDR2 reads SNTAGT. V gave up 5 bases and J gave up 3 bases, with 14 bases separating them. The CDR3 reads CASSHGTHDKNIQYF. The CDR3 bases are TGTGCCAGCAGTCATGGGACGCACGACAAAAACATTCAGTACTTC.

This chain uses TRBV10-3 with TRBJ1-1; TRBD1 aligns across 9 bases. This CDR3 is built from 14 residues. The V segment lost 5 bases and the J segment 3 bases; nucleotides outside the gene matches: 4. Germline values: CDR1 ENHRY, CDR2 SYGVKD. CDR3 sequence reads: CAISKQGADTEAFF. DNA of the CDR3: TGTGCCATCAGTAAACAGGGGGCTGACACTGAAGCTTTCTTT.

The chain uses TRBV7-8 and TRBJ2-7; maybe TRBD2 (6 bases). The CDR3 has 15 amino acids. V lost 6 bases to trimming and J lost 0 bases, with 15 bases between them. CDR1 and CDR2 from the germline V gene are SGHVS and FQNEAQ. CDR3 DNA: TGTGCCAGCAGGCCCCAGGGACTGGCCTCCTACGAGCAGTACTTC. Protein product: CASRPQGLASYEQYF.

The CDR3 coding sequence is TGTGCCAGCAGCAACAGGGGGGCCGAGGAAAAACTGTTTTTT. Translation gives CASSNRGAEEKLFF. The rearrangement links TRBV6-6 to TRBJ1-4; TRBD1 matches at 8 bases. The CDR3 sequence is 14 residues long. V was clipped by 6 bases and J by 8 bases; unmatched bases: 8. Germline lookup yields CDR1 MNHNY and CDR2 SVGAGI (reference sequence).